This T cell receptor (beta chain) was obtained from a study of PD-L1 blockade in urothelial cancer. Looking at the study overall: Male sex and bladder-origin urothelial cancer were recorded for about 85% of the roughly 30 patients.

Here immunoSEQ multiplex PCR was the method, and the copy in TCRdb shows in-frame clones only, minus some. The sample has about 79,000 clones; approximately 83% are singletons. The CDR3 has 14 residues. Looked up from germline, CDR1 is MDHEN and CDR2 is SYDVKM. Concerning this clone itself: At one end, the junction sequence differs from germline, possibly due to a read error.

Noted time point: pretreatment peripheral blood. Sample: PBMCs, taken around atezolizumab (anti-PD-L1) treatment. This chain connects TRBV28 to TRBJ1-1, with D hard to call. The clonotype comes from a man in his 60s with urothelial cancer. The CDR3 coding sequence is TGTGCCAGCCGTTTTGACTCAAGCAACACTGAAGCTTTCTTT. It yields the protein CASRFDSSNTEAFF. Full variable domain (remainder filled in from reference TRBV28 and TRBJ1-1): DVKVTQSSRYLVKRTGEKVFLECVQDMDHENMFWYRQDPGLGLRLIYFSYDVKMKEKGDIPEGYSVSREKKERFSLILESASTNQTSMYLCASRFDSSNTEAFFGQGTRLTVV.